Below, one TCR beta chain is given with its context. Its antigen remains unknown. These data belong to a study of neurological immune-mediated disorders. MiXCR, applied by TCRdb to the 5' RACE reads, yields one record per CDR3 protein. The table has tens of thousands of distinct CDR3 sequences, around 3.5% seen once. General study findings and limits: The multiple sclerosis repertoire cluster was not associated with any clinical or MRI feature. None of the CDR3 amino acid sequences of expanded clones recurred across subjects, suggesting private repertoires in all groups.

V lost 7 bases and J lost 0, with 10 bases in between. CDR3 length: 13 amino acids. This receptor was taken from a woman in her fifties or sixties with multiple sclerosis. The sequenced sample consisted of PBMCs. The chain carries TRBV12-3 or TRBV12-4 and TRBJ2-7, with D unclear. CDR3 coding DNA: TGTGCCAGCAATCGGGCTAGCTCCTACGAGCAGTACTTC. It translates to CASNRASSYEQYF.